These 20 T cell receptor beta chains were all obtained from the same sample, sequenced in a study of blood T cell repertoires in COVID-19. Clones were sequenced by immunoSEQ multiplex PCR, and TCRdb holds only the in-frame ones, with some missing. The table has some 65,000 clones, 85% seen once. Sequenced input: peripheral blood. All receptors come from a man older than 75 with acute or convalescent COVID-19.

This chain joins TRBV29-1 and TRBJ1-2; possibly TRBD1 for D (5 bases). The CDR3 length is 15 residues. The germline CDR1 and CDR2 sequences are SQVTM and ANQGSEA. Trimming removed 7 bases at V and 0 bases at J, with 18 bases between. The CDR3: CSADGRQKANYGYTF. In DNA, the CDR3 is TGCAGCGCGGACGGCCGACAGAAAGCTAACTATGGCTACACCTTC. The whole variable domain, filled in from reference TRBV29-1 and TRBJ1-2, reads SAVISQKPSRDICQRGTSLTIQCQVDSQVTMMFWYRQQPGQSLTLIATANQGSEATYESGFVIDKFPISRPNLTFSTLTVSNMSPEDSSIYLCSADGRQKANYGYTFGSGTRLTVV.

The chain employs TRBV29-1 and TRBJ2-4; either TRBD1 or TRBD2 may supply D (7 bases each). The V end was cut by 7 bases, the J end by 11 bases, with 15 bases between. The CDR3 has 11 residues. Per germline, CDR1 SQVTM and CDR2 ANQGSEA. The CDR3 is CSAGGQRFQYF. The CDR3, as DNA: TGCAGCGCGGGGGGACAGCGCTTTCAGTACTTC.

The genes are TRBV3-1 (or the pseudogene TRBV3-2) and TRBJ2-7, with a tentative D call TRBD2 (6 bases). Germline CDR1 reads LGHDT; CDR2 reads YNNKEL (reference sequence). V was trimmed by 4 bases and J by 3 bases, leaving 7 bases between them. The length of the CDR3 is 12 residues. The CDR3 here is CASSRTNYEQYF. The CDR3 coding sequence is TGTGCCAGCAGCCGGACTAACTACGAGCAGTACTTC.

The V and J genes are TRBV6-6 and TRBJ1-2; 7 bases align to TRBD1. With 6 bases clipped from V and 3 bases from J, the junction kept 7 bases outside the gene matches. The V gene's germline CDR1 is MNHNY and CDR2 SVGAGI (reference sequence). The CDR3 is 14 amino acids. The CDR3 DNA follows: TGTGCCAGCAGGTGGGGACAGACTTACTATGGCTACACCTTC. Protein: CASRWGQTYYGYTF.

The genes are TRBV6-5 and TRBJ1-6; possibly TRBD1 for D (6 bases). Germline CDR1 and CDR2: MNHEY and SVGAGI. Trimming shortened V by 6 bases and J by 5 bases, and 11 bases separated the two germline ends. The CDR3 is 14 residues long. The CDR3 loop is CASRWTADNSPLHF. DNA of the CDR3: TGTGCCAGCAGGTGGACAGCCGATAATTCACCCCTCCACTTT.

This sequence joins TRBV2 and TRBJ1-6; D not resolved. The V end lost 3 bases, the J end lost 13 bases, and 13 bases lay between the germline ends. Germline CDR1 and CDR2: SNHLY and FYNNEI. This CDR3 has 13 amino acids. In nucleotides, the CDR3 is TGTGCCAGCAGTGACCGTCAGGCCTTCCCCCTCCACTTT. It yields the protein CASSDRQAFPLHF.

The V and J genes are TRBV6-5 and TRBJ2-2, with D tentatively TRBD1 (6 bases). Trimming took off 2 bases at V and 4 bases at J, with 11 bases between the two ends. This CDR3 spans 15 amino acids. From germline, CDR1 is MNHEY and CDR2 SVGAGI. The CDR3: CASSYRQGPTGELFF. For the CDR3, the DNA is TGTGCCAGCAGTTACCGCCAGGGGCCCACCGGGGAGCTGTTTTTT.

CDR3 DNA sequence: TGTGCCAGCAGCTTATCAGTAGCCCCCCCAAATGAGCAGTTCTTC. Residues: CASSLSVAPPNEQFF. This chain connects TRBV5-6 to TRBJ2-1; no clear D gene. With 2 bases removed from V and 7 bases from J, the gap between germline ends came to 16 bases. The CDR3 is 15 residues long. The germline CDR1 and CDR2 sequences are SGHDT and YYEEEE.

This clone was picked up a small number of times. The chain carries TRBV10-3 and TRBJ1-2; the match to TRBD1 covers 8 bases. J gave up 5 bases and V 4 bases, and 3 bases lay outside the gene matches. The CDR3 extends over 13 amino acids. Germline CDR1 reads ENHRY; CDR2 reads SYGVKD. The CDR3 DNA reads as TGTGCCATCAGTGTCCGGACAGGGTATGGCTACACCTTC. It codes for CAISVRTGYGYTF.

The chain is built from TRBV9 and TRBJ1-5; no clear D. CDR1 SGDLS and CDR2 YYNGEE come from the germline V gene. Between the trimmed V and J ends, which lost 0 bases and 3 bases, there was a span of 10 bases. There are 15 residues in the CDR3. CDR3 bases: TGTGCCAGCAGCGTAGGGGTTGGGCCCAATCAGCCCCAGCATTTT. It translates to CASSVGVGPNQPQHF.

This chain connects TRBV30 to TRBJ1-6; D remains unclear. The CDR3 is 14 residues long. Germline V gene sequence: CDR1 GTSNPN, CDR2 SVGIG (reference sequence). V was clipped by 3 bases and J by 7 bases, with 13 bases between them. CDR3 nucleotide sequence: TGTGCCTGGAGACCGGGATTAAGAAATTCACCCCTCCACTTT. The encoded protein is CAWRPGLRNSPLHF.

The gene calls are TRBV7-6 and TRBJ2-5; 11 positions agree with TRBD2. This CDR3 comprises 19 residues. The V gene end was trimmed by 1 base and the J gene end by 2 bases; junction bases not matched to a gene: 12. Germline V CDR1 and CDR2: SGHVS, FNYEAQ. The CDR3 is CASSLGLAGGSGNQETQYF. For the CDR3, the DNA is TGTGCCAGCAGCTTAGGCCTAGCGGGAGGTTCGGGGAATCAAGAGACCCAGTACTTC.

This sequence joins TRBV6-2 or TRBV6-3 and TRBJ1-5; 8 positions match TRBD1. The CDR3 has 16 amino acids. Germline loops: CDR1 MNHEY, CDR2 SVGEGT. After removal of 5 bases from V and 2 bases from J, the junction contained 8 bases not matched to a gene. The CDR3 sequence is CASSRQGFKGNQPQHF. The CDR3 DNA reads TGTGCCAGCAGTCGACAGGGGTTTAAGGGCAATCAGCCCCAGCATTTT.

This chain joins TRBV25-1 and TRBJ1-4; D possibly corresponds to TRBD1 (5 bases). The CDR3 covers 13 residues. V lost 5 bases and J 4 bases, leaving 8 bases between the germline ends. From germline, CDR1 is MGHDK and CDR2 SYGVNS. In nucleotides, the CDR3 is TGTGCCAGCAGTAGACAGCTTAATGAAAAACTGTTTTTT. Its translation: CASSRQLNEKLFF.

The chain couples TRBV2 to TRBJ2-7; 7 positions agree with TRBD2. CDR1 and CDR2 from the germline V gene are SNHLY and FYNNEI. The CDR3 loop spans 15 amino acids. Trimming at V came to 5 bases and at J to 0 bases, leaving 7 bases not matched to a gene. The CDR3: CASSSAGTISYEQYF. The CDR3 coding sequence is TGTGCCAGCAGTTCAGCCGGGACTATCTCCTACGAGCAGTACTTC.

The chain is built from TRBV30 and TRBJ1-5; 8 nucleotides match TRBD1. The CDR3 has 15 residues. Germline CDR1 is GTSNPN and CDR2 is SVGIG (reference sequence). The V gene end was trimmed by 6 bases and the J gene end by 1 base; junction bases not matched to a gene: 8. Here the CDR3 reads CACDSGTGSNQPQHF. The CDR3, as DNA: TGTGCCTGTGACTCCGGGACAGGAAGCAATCAGCCCCAGCATTTT.

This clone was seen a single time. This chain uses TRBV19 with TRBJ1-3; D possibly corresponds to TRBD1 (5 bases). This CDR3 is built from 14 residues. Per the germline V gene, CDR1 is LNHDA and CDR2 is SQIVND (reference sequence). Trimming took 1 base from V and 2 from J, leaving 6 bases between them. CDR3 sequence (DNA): TGTGCCAGTAGTATAGGGACAACTGGAAACACCATATATTTT. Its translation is CASSIGTTGNTIYF.

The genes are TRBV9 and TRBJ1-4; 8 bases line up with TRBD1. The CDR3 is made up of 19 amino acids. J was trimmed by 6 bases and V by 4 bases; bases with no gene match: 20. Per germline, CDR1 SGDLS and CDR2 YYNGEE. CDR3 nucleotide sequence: TGTGCCAGCAGCCCCATATCCCCGGGACAGGCCCGAGGCTATGAAAAACTGTTTTTT. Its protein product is CASSPISPGQARGYEKLFF.

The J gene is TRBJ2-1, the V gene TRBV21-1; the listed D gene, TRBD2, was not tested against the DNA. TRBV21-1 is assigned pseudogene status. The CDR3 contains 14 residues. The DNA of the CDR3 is TGTGCCAGTCCGGGACTCACAAATTTAAATGAGCAGTTCTTC. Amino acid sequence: CASPGLTNLNEQFF.

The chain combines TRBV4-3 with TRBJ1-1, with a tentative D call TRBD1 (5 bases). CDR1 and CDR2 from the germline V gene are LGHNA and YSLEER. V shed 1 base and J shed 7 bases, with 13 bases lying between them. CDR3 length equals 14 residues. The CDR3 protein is CASSQVTGTVEAFF. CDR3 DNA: TGCGCCAGCAGCCAAGTGACCGGGACTGTTGAAGCTTTCTTT.